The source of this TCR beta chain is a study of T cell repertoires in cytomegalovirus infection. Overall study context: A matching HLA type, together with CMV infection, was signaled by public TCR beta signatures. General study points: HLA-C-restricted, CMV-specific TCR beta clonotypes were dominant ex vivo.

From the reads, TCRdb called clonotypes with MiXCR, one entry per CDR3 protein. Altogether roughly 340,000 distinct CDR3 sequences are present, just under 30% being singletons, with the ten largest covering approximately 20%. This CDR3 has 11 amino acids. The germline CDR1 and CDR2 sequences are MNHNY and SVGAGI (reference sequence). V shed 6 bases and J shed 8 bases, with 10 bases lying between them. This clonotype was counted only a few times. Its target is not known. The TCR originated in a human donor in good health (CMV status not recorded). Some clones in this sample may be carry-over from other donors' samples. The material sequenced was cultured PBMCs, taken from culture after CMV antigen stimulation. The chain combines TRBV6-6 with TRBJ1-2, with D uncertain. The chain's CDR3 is CASRLREGYTF. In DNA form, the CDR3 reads TGTGCCAGCAGGTTGAGAGAGGGCTACACCTTC.